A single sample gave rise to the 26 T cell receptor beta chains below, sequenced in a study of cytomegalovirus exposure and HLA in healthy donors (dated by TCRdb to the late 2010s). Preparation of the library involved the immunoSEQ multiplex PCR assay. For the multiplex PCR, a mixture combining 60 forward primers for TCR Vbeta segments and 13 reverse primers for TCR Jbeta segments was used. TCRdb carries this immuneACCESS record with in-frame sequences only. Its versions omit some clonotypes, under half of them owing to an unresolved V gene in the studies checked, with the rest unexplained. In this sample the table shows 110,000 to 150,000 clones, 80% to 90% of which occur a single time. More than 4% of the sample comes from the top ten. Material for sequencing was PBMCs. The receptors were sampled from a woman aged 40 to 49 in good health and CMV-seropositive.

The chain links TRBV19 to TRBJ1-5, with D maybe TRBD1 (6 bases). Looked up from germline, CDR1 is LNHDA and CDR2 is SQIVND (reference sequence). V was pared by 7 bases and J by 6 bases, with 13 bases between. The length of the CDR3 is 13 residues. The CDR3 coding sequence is TGTGCCAGTACTACAGGGATCAGTCAGCCCCAGCATTTT. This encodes CASTTGISQPQHF.

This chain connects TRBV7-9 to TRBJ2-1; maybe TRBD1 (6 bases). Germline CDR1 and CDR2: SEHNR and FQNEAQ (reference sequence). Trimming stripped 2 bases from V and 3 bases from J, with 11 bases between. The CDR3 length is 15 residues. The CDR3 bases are TGTGCCAGCAGCTTAACTCAGGGGTTCTACAATGAGCAGTTCTTC. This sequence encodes CASSLTQGFYNEQFF.

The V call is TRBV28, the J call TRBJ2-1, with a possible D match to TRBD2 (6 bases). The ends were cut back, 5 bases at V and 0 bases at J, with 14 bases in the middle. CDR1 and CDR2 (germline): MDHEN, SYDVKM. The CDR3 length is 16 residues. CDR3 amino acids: CASSPPRGSSYNEQFF. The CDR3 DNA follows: TGTGCCAGCAGTCCGCCGCGGGGAAGCTCCTACAATGAGCAGTTCTTC.

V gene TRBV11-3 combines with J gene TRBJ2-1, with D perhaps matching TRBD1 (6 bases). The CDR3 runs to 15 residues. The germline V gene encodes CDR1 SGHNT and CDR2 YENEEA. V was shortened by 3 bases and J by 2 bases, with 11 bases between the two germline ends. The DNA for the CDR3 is TGTGCCAGCAGCTTCGGGACAAGTACCTACAATGAGCAGTTCTTC. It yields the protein CASSFGTSTYNEQFF.

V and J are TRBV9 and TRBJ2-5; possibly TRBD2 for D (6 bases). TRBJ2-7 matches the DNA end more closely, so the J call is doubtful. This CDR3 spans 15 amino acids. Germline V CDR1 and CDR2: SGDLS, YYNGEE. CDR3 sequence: CASSVAGLPRYEQYF. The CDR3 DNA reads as TGTGCCAGCAGCGTAGCCGGACTACCCCGCTACGAGCAGTACTTC.

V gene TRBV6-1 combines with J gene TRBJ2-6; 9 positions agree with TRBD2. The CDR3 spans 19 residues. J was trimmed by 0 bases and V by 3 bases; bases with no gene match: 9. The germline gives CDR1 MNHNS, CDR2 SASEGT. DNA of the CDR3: TGTGCCAGCAGTGAGTCTGGGCTAGCGGGAAACTCTGGGGCCAACGTCCTGACTTTC. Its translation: CASSESGLAGNSGANVLTF.

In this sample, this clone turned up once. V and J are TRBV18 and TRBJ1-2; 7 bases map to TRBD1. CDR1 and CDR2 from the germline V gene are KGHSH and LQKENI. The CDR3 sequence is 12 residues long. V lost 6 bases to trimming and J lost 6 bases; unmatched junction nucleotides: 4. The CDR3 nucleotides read TGTGCCAGCTCCGACAGGGTTGATGGCTACACCTTC. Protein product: CASSDRVDGYTF.

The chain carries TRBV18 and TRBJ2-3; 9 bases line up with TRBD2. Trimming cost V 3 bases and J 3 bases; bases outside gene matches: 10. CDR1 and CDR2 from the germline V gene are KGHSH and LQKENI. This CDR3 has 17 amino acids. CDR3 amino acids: CASSPRGSGGLTDTQYF. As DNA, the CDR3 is TGTGCCAGCTCACCCCGGGGTAGCGGGGGCCTAACAGATACGCAGTATTTT.

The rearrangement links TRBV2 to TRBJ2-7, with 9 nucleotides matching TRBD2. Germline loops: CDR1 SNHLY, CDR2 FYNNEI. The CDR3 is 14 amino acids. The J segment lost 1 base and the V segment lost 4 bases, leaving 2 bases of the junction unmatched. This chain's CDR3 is CASSVAGASYEQYF. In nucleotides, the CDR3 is TGTGCCAGCAGTGTAGCGGGGGCGTCCTACGAGCAGTACTTC.

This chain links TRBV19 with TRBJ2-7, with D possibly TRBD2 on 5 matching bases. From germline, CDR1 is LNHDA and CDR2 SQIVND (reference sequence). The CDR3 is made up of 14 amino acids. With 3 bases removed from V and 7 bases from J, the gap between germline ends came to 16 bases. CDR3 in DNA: TGTGCCAGTAGTATTTTTCACGGAACGGGGGAGCAGTACTTC. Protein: CASSIFHGTGEQYF. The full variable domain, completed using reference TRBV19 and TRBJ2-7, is DGGITQSPKYLFRKEGQNVTLSCEQNLNHDAMYWYRQDPGQGLRLIYYSQIVNDFQKGDIAEGYSVSREKKESFPLTVTSAQKNPTAFYLCASSIFHGTGEQYFGPGTRLTVT.

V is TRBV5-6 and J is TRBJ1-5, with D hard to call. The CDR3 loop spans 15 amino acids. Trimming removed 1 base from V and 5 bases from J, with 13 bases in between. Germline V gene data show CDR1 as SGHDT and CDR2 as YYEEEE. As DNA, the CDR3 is TGTGCCAGCAGCTTGAAGGAGAGGCCGGATCAGCCCCAGCATTTT. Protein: CASSLKERPDQPQHF.

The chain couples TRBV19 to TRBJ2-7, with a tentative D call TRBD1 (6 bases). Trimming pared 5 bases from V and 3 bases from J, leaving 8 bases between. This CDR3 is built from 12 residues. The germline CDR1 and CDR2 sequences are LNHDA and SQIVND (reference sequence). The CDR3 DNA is TGTGCCAGTAGTGCGACAGGCTACGAGCAGTACTTC. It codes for CASSATGYEQYF.

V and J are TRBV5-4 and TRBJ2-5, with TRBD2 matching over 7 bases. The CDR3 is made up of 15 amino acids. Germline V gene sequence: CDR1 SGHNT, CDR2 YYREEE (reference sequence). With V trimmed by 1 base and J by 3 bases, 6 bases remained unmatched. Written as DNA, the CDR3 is TGTGCCAGCAGCTTGATTGGGAGGGAGAAAGAGACCCAGTACTTC. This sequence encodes CASSLIGREKETQYF.

The CDR3 DNA sequence: TGTGCCAGCAGCTTAGGTCCAGCGGGATCCTACGAGCAGTACTTC. Amino acids: CASSLGPAGSYEQYF. The V call is TRBV7-2, the J call TRBJ2-7, with 7 bases that match TRBD2. The CDR3 is made up of 15 amino acids. The V and J ends lost 1 base and 1 base, in that order; junction bases with no gene match: 4. Germline values: CDR1 SGHTA, CDR2 FQGNSA.

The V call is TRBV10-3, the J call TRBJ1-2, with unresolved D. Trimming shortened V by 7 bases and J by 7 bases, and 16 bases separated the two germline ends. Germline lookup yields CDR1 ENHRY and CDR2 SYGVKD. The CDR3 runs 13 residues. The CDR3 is CAITPQNAGGYTF. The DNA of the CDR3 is TGTGCCATCACTCCCCAGAACGCGGGTGGCTACACCTTC.

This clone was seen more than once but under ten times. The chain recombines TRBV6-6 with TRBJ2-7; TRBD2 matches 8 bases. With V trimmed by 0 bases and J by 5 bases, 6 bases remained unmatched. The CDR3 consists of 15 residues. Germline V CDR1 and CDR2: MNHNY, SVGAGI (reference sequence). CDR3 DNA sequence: TGTGCCAGCAGTTACTCGACACGGGGGGGAGACGAGCAGTACTTC. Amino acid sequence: CASSYSTRGGDEQYF.

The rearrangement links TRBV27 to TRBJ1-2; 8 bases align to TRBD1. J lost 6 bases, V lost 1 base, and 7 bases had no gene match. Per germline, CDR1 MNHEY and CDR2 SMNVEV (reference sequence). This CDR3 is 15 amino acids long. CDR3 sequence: CASSLWGQGAHGYTF. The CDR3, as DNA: TGTGCCAGCAGTTTATGGGGTCAGGGGGCCCATGGCTACACCTTC.

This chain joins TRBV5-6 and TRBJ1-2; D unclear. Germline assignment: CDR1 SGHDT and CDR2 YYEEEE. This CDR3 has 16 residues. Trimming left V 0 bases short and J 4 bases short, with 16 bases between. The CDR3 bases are TGTGCCAGCAGCTTGGGGGTAGCCACGGACTCCTATGGCTACACCTTC. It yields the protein CASSLGVATDSYGYTF. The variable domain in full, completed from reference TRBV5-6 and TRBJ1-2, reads DAGVTQSPTHLIKTRGQQVTLRCSPKSGHDTVSWYQQALGQGPQFIFQYYEEEERQRGNFPDRFSGHQFPNYSSELNVNALLLGDSALYLCASSLGVATDSYGYTFGSGTRLTVV.

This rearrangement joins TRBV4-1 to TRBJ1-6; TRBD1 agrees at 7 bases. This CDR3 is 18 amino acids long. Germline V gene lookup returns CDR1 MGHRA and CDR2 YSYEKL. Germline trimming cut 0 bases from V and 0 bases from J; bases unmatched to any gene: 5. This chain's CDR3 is CASSQEDRSSSYNSPLHF. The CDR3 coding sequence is TGCGCCAGCAGCCAAGAGGACAGGTCGAGCTCCTATAATTCACCCCTCCACTTT.

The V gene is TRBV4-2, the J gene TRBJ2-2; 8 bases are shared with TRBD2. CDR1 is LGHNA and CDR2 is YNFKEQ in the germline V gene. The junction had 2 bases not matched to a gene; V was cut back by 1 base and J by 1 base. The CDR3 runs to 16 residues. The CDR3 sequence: CASSQASGRNTGELFF. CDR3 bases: TGTGCCAGCAGCCAAGCTAGCGGGCGGAACACCGGGGAGCTGTTTTTT.

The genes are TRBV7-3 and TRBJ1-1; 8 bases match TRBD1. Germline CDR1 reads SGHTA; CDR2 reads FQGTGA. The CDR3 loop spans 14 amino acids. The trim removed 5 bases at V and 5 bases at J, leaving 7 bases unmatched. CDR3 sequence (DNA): TGTGCCAGCAGCCTCGGACAGGGTCGTACTGAAGCTTTCTTT. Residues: CASSLGQGRTEAFF.

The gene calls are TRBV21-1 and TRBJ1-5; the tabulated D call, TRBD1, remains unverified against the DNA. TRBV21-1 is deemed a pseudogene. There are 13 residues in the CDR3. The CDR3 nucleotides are TGTGCCAGCAGCAAACAGGGGGCTCAGCCCCAGCATTTT. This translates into CASSKQGAQPQHF.

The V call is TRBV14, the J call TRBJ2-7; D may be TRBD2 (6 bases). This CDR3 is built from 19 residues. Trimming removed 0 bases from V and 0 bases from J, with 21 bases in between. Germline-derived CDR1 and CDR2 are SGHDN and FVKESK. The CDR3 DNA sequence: TGTGCCAGCAGCCAAGATCGGCTGAAGGACTATCAATTCTCCTACGAGCAGTACTTC. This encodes CASSQDRLKDYQFSYEQYF.

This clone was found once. The CDR3 protein is CASSPNRDGYTF. DNA of the CDR3: TGTGCCAGCTCACCCAACAGGGATGGCTACACCTTC. The chain employs TRBV18 and TRBJ1-2; a weak D match, TRBD1 (6 bases). Germline lookup yields CDR1 KGHSH and CDR2 LQKENI. V lost 3 bases to trimming and J lost 6 bases, with 8 bases between them. This CDR3 is 12 amino acids long.

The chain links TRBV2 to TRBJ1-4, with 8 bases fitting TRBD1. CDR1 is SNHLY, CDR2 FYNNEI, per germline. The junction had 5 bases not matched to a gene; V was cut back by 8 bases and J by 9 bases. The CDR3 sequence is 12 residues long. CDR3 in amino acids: CASVDREKKLFF. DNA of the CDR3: TGTGCCAGCGTGGACAGGGAGAAAAAACTGTTTTTT.

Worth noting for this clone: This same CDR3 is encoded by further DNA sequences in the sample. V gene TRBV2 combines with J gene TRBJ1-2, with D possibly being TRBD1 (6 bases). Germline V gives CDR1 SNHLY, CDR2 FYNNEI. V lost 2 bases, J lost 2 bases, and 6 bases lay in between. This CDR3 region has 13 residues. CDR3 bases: TGTGCCAGCAGTGAACAGGGGAACTATGGCTACACCTTC. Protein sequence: CASSEQGNYGYTF.